Listed here is a single T cell receptor (beta chain). Clones were read by immunoSEQ multiplex PCR, and TCRdb kept only the in-frame ones, dropping some. The sample includes approximately 190,000 clones, nearly 90% of them seen just once. These data are taken from a study of blood T cell repertoires in COVID-19. Study in general: The origin of the acute and convalescent COVID-19 samples was the United States, Italy and Spain. PBMCs, B-cell-depleted T cells, or T cells provided the cDNA or gDNA that made up the material.

Trimming took 7 bases from V and 7 from J; bases not matched to a gene: 13. The CDR3 extends over 16 amino acids. CDR1 is ENHRY, CDR2 SYGVKD, per germline. Sequencing was performed on peripheral blood. The V call is TRBV10-3, the J call TRBJ2-2, with TRBD1 matching over 9 bases. This TCR derives from a woman in her thirties or forties who had recovered from COVID-19. The CDR3 DNA follows: TGTGCCATCAACCCCGGGACAGGGTTTGGTAACGGGGAGCTGTTTTTT. Translating it yields CAINPGTGFGNGELFF.